The 14 T cell receptor beta chains in this list originate from one sample, sequenced in a study of cytomegalovirus exposure and HLA in healthy donors. This table comes from immunoSEQ multiplex PCR, and its TCRdb copy is limited to in-frame clones, with some not included. This repertoire shows around 350,000 clones, just over 85% found once; its top ten account for 0.83%. Input material: PBMCs. All receptors come from a woman between 18 and 30 years old in good health and CMV-seronegative.

This chain uses TRBV7-3 with TRBJ2-7; 10 nucleotides match TRBD1. This CDR3 contains 20 residues. V dropped 0 bases and J dropped 1; count of bases not matched to a gene: 15. The germline V gene encodes CDR1 SGHTA and CDR2 FQGTGA. CDR3: CASSLTPTGTGDTTSYEQYF. The CDR3 DNA sequence: TGTGCCAGCAGCTTAACCCCCACCGGGACAGGGGACACCACATCCTACGAGCAGTACTTC.

V is TRBV7-9 and J is TRBJ1-1; 8 positions agree with TRBD1. Germline V gives CDR1 SEHNR, CDR2 FQNEAQ (reference sequence). V shed 4 bases and J 7 bases; nucleotides not matched to a gene: 8. CDR3 length: 14 amino acids. The CDR3 DNA is TGTGCCAGCAGCTCTAAGGACAGGGCAAGTGAAGCTTTCTTT. Translated, it gives CASSSKDRASEAFF. The whole variable domain, remainder taken from reference TRBV7-9 and TRBJ1-1, is DTGVSQNPRHKITKRGQNVTFRCDPISEHNRLYWYRQTLGQGPEFLTYFQNEAQLEKSRLLSDRFSAERPKGSFSTLEIQRTEQGDSAMYLCASSSKDRASEAFFGQGTRLTVV.

The chain is built from TRBV14 and TRBJ1-2; 10 positions match TRBD1. The CDR3 length is 15 residues. Losses at the gene ends were 0 bases for V and 6 bases for J; bases not matched to a gene: 4. CDR1 SGHDN and CDR2 FVKESK come from the germline V gene. The CDR3 DNA is TGTGCCAGCAGCCAAGACCGACAGGGGGCGGATGGCTACACCTTC. Translating gives CASSQDRQGADGYTF.

The V gene is TRBV27, the J gene TRBJ1-2; the match to TRBD1 covers 9 bases. Germline V gives CDR1 MNHEY, CDR2 SMNVEV (reference sequence). The J segment lost 5 bases and the V segment lost 3 bases, leaving 10 bases of the junction unmatched. The CDR3 sequence is 16 residues long. CDR3: CASSFLTPTGGYGYTF. The CDR3 DNA sequence: TGTGCCAGCAGTTTCCTCACCCCGACAGGGGGGTATGGCTACACCTTC.

The V and J genes are TRBV7-2 and TRBJ2-3, with D possibly matching TRBD2 (6 bases). Per germline, CDR1 SGHTA and CDR2 FQGNSA. Trimming removed 5 bases at V and 0 bases at J, with 9 bases between. The CDR3 sequence is 14 residues long. CDR3 residues: CASSRGTSTDTQYF. DNA for the CDR3: TGTGCCAGCAGCCGCGGGACTAGCACAGATACGCAGTATTTT.

The chain links TRBV30 to TRBJ1-2, with TRBD1 as a possible D gene (5 bases). Per the germline V gene, CDR1 is GTSNPN and CDR2 is SVGIG (reference sequence). The CDR3 contains 13 residues. V lost 0 bases and J 7 bases, leaving 12 bases between the germline ends. CDR3 in DNA: TGTGCCTGGAGTGTAGGCAGGGTTTTTGGCTACACCTTC. Its protein is CAWSVGRVFGYTF.

This chain links TRBV30 with TRBJ2-1; D call uncertain. Germline CDR1 GTSNPN, CDR2 SVGIG (reference sequence). Deletions cut 2 bases from V and 5 bases from J, with 13 bases between. The CDR3 loop spans 14 amino acids. CDR3 DNA sequence: TGTGCCTGGAGTTCCTCCTCGGTACACAATGAGCAGTTCTTC. Encoded protein: CAWSSSSVHNEQFF.

Written as DNA, the CDR3 is TGCGCCAGCAGTGAGGTCTCCCAGCAGTTCTTC. Translating it yields CASSEVSQQFF. The rearrangement links TRBV10-2 to TRBJ2-1; D not certain. This CDR3 region has 11 residues. Looked up from germline, CDR1 is WSHSY and CDR2 is SAAADI. V was cut by 2 bases and J by 11 bases, with 7 bases left in between.

This clone was counted a few times. The chain couples TRBV9 to TRBJ1-3, with TRBD1 matching over 11 bases. From germline, CDR1 is SGDLS and CDR2 YYNGEE. V lost 4 bases to trimming and J lost 4 bases; unmatched junction nucleotides: 7. The length of the CDR3 is 16 residues. CDR3 nucleotides: TGTGCCAGCAGCCCCAGGGACAGGGGGAACGGAAACACCATATATTTT. It specifies CASSPRDRGNGNTIYF. Supplemented by reference TRBV9 and TRBJ1-3, the full variable domain reads DSGVTQTPKHLITATGQRVTLRCSPRSGDLSVYWYQQSLDQGLQFLIQYYNGEERAKGNILERFSAQQFPDLHSELNLSSLELGDSALYFCASSPRDRGNGNTIYFGEGSWLTVV.

This clone was detected once. The same CDR3 also results from other DNA sequences found in this sample. This chain uses TRBV27 with TRBJ1-1; D remains unclear. Germline V CDR1 and CDR2: MNHEY, SMNVEV (reference sequence). This CDR3 is 14 amino acids long. V dropped 0 bases and J dropped 1 base, with 6 bases sitting between them. In nucleotides, the CDR3 is TGTGCCAGCAGTTTATCGCGAGCGAACACTGAAGCTTTCTTT. This encodes CASSLSRANTEAFF.

This clone was observed a few times. V usage is TRBV5-6 and J usage is TRBJ2-7; D uncertain. Trimming took 6 bases from V and 4 from J, leaving 20 bases between them. The germline V gene has CDR1 SGHDT and CDR2 YYEEEE. CDR3 length equals 15 residues. In DNA, the CDR3 is TGTGCCAGCACCTCTCTGCGGCGGAGTGTTTACGAGCAGTACTTC. This sequence encodes CASTSLRRSVYEQYF. Looking up the rest from reference TRBV5-6 and TRBJ2-7 gives the full variable domain: DAGVTQSPTHLIKTRGQQVTLRCSPKSGHDTVSWYQQALGQGPQFIFQYYEEEERQRGNFPDRFSGHQFPNYSSELNVNALLLGDSALYLCASTSLRRSVYEQYFGPGTRLTVT.

On this clone itself: At the DNA level, this CDR3 is encoded by other sequences in the same sample as well. This rearrangement joins TRBV18 to TRBJ1-1, with TRBD1 matching over 8 bases. J gave up 2 bases and V 4 bases, and 3 bases lay outside the gene matches. The germline gives CDR1 KGHSH, CDR2 LQKENI. The CDR3 runs to 14 residues. CDR3 coding DNA: TGTGCCAGCTCACTAGGACAGGGAAACACTGAAGCTTTCTTT. Its translation is CASSLGQGNTEAFF.

The chain couples TRBV6-1 to TRBJ2-1; no firm D call. Deletions cut 3 bases from V and 6 bases from J, with 9 bases between. Germline CDR1 reads MNHNS; CDR2 reads SASEGT. The CDR3 is made up of 13 amino acids. CDR3 in DNA: TGTGCCAGCAGTGAGCTAAGAGGCAATGAGCAGTTCTTC. It codes for CASSELRGNEQFF.

The genes are TRBV27 and TRBJ2-1; 10 bases are shared with TRBD1. V shed 6 bases, J shed 3 bases, and the junction held 5 bases outside the gene matches. The germline gives CDR1 MNHEY, CDR2 SMNVEV (reference sequence). CDR3 length equals 15 residues. CDR3 loop: CASRQGQGIYNEQFF. In DNA, the CDR3 is TGTGCCAGCAGGCAGGGACAGGGGATCTACAATGAGCAGTTCTTC.